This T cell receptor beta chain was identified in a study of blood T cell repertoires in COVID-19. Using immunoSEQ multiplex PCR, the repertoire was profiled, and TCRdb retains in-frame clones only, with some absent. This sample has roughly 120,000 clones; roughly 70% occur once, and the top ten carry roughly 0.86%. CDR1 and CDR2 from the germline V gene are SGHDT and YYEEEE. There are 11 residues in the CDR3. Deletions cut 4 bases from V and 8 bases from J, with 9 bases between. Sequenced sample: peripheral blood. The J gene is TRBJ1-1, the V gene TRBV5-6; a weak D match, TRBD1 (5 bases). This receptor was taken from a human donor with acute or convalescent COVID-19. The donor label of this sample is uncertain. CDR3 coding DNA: TGTGCCAGCAGCCTTGACAGAGAAGCTTTCTTT. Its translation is CASSLDREAFF.